This entry describes one T cell receptor beta chain. The target antigen is unknown. This record belongs to a study of cytomegalovirus exposure and HLA in healthy donors. Study outcomes and limitations: The number of N-insertions in an Asian-associated ancestry cluster was reportedly below the roughly 660-donor mean in a later analysis. It was reported that the classifier diagnosed cytomegalovirus status with high specificity and sensitivity in both the original and validation cohorts. The likely origin of a cluster of highly shared sequence variants was a sequencing artifact. Productive status was seen about 90% or about 30% of the time for most TCR beta V segments in an earlier analysis.

Primers for the PCR totalled 60 Vbeta and 13 Jbeta. This table comes from immunoSEQ multiplex PCR, and its TCRdb copy is limited to in-frame clones, with some not included. The sample consists of approximately 200,000 clones, 79% of them appearing once. CDR1 SEHNR and CDR2 FQNEAQ come from the germline V gene (reference sequence). V shed 6 bases, J shed 3 bases, and the junction held 10 bases outside the gene matches. This CDR3 is 16 amino acids long. The chain employs TRBV7-9 and TRBJ2-2, with TRBD2 matching over 7 bases. The sequencing sample was made of PBMCs. This sequence originates from a girl aged 10 to 17 in good health and CMV-seropositive. This CDR3 is CASSHSAGDHTGELFF. The CDR3 DNA reads as TGTGCCAGCAGTCATTCCGCGGGGGACCACACCGGGGAGCTGTTTTTT.